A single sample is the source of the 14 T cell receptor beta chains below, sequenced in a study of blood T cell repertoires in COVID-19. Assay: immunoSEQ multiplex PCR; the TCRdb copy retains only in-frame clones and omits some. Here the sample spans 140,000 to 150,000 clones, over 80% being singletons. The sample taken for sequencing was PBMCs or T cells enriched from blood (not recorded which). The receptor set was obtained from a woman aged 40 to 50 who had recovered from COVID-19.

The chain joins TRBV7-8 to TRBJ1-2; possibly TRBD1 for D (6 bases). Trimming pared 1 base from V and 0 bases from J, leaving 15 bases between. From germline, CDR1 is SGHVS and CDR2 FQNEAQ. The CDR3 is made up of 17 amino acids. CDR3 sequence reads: CASSLEQGPTANYGYTF. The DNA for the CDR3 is TGTGCCAGCAGCTTAGAACAGGGCCCCACAGCTAACTATGGCTACACCTTC.

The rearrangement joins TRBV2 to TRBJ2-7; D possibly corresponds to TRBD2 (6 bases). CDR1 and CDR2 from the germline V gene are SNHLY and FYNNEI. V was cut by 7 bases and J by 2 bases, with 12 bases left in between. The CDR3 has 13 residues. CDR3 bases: TGTGCCAGCATCCGGGACTCGACCTACGAGCAGTACTTC. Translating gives CASIRDSTYEQYF.

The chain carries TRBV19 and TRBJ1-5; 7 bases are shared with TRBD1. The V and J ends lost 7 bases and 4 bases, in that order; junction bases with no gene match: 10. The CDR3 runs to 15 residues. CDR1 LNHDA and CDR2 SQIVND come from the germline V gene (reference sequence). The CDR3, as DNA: TGTGCCAGTACCCAGACCGGGACAGAAAATCAGCCCCAGCATTTT. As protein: CASTQTGTENQPQHF.

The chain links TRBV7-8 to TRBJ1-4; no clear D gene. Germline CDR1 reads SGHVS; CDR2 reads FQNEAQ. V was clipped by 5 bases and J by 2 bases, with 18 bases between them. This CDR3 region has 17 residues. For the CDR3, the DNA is TGTGCCAGCAGCCCCGTAGTGAGGGCGCCGACTAATGAAAAACTGTTTTTT. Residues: CASSPVVRAPTNEKLFF. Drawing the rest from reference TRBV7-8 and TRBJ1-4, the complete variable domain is GAGVSQSPRYKVAKRGQDVALRCDPISGHVSLFWYQQALGQGPEFLTYFQNEAQLDKSGLPSDRFFAERPEGSVSTLKIQRTQQEDSAVYLCASSPVVRAPTNEKLFFGSGTQLSVL.

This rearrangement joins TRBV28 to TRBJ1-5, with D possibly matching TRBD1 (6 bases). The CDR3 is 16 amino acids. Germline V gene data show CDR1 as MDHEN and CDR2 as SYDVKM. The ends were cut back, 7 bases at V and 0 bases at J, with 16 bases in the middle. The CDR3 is CASTDRSWYSNQPQHF. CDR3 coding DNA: TGTGCCAGCACCGACAGGTCGTGGTATAGCAATCAGCCCCAGCATTTT.

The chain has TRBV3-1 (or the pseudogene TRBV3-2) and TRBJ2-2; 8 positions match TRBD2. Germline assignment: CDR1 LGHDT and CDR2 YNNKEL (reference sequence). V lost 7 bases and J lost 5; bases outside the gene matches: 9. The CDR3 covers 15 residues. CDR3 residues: CASTRGAGVTGELFF. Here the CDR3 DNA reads TGTGCCAGCACCCGGGGAGCGGGAGTAACCGGGGAGCTGTTTTTT.

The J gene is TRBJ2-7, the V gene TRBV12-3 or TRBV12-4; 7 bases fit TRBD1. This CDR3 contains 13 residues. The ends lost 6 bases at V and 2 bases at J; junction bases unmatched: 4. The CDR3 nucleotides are TGTGCCAGCAGCCGGGACAGCCCCTACGAGCAGTACTTC. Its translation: CASSRDSPYEQYF.

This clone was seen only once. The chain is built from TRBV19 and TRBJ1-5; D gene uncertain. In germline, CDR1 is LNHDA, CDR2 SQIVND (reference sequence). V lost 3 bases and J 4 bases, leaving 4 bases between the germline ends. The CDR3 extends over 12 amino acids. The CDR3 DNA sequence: TGTGCCAGTAGTATCCCAAATCAGCCCCAGCATTTT. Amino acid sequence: CASSIPNQPQHF.

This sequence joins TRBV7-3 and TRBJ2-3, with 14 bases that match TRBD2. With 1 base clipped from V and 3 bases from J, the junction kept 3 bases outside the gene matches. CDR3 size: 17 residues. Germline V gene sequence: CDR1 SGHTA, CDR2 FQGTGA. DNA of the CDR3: TGTGCCAGCAGCTTAATGGGACTAGCGGGGGAAACAGATACGCAGTATTTT. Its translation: CASSLMGLAGETDTQYF.

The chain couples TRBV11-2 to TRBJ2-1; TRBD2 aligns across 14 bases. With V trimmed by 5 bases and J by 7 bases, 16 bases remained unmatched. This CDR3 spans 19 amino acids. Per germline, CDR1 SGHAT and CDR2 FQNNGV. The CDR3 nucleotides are TGTGCCAGCAGCCCAACCGGGACTAGCGGGGGCGAGGTATGGAATGAGCAGTTCTTC. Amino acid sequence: CASSPTGTSGGEVWNEQFF.

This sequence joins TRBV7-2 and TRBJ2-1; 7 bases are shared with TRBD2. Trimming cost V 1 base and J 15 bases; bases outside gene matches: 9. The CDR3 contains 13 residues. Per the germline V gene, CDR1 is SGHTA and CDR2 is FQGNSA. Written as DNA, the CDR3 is TGTGCCAGCAGCTTAGGGGGAGGGTCCCGAAGGTTCTTC. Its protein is CASSLGGGSRRFF.

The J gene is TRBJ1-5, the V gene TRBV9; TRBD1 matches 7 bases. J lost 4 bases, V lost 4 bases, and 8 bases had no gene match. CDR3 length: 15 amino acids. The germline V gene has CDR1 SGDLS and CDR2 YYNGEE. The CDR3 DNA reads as TGTGCCAGCAGCACCTCCGGGACAGAAAATCAGCCCCAGCATTTT. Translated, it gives CASSTSGTENQPQHF.

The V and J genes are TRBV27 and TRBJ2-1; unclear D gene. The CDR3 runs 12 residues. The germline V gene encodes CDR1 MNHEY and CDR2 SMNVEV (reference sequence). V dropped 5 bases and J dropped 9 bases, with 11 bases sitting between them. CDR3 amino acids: CASSVLVGEQFF. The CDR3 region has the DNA TGTGCCAGCAGTGTGCTAGTAGGTGAGCAGTTCTTC.

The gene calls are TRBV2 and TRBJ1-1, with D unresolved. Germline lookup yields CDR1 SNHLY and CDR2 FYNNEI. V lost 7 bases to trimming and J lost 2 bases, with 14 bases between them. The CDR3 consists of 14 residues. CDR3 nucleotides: TGTGCCAGCACTGAGGGAGGACCTAACACTGAAGCTTTCTTT. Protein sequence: CASTEGGPNTEAFF.